The entry that follows covers one T cell receptor (beta chain) sequence. This sample is part of a study of T cell changes during pregnancy in multiple sclerosis. The repertoire was sequenced with immunoSEQ multiplex PCR; TCRdb's copy has only in-frame clones and lacks some. The profile covers roughly 70,000 clones, with 80% to 90% appearing a single time and approximately 3.5% taken by the ten largest. There are 13 residues in the CDR3. The V and J ends lost 1 base and 7 bases respectively, with 11 bases between them. CDR1 is SEHNR and CDR2 is FQNEAQ in the germline V gene (reference sequence). Specimen: peripheral blood, collected before pregnancy. The source of this sequence is a female donor with multiple sclerosis, enrolled in a pregnancy study. The chain links TRBV7-9 to TRBJ2-7, with D possibly being TRBD1 (5 bases). The CDR3 sequence is CASSLGQSREQYF. The CDR3 coding sequence is TGTGCCAGCAGCTTAGGACAGAGCAGGGAGCAGTACTTC.